Sequencing of this T cell receptor (beta chain) was carried out in a study of shared clonotypes between healthy human individuals. Study background: The plates for each donor numbered three CD4 naive, three CD4 memory, two CD8 naive and one CD8 memory.

The protocol was immunoSEQ multiplex PCR, while the TCRdb copy is restricted to in-frame clones and leaves out a portion. The top ten clones hold approximately 1.1% of a sample with over 1.4 million clones, over 95% of them seen once. Of note for this clone: What it recognizes is unknown.

Donors had no recently reported acute infections or vaccinations and were HIV-negative. Whole-study findings and limits: Generation probabilities were higher for clonotypes shared across all four sorted-subset donors than for unshared ones.

The CDR3 sequence is 17 residues long. V dropped 5 bases and J dropped 3; count of bases not matched to a gene: 13. The germline gives CDR1 SGHTA, CDR2 FQGNSA. The TCR sequence derives from a man aged 30 to 45 in good health. The J gene is TRBJ2-5, the V gene TRBV7-2; 9 positions agree with TRBD2. The sample comprised naive CD4+ T cells sorted from blood. The sample's subset: CD45RA+ positively selected. In DNA, the CDR3 is TGTGCCAGCAGCCCCGGGACTAGCCCCTGGGGGGAAGAGACCCAGTACTTC. Translation gives CASSPGTSPWGEETQYF.